This TCR beta chain was profiled in a study of PD-1 blockade in classical Hodgkin lymphoma. Study as a whole: Patients in the cohort were put on intravenous nivolumab, 3 mg/kg every 2 weeks.

There are 16 residues in the CDR3. J lost 6 bases, V lost 0 bases, and 9 bases had no gene match. Germline loops: CDR1 SGDLS, CDR2 YYNGEE. Study-wide results and caveats: When set against healthy donors, newly diagnosed patients were reported to show lower baseline TCR diversity. Patients starting nivolumab under 1 year after ASCT were excluded.

There are many counts of this clone. Its specificity is unknown. Sequencing was performed with immunoSEQ multiplex PCR; in TCRdb, only in-frame clones are kept and a portion is missing. In the table there are approximately 100,000 clones, more than 85% of which are singletons. All trial patients relapsed after autologous stem cell transplantation. Best response was recorded as complete response, partial response or progressive disease. The sequence came from a human donor with classical Hodgkin lymphoma. Sequencing was performed on peripheral blood mononuclear cells (PBMCs), taken before the second cycle of nivolumab. This chain connects TRBV9 to TRBJ2-7, with 10 bases fitting TRBD2. CDR3 amino acids: CASSVEPGLAWGEQYF. CDR3 bases: TGTGCCAGCAGCGTAGAACCGGGACTAGCGTGGGGCGAGCAGTACTTC.